Below, 32 T cell receptor beta chains from the same sample are listed, as sequenced in a study of blood T cell repertoires in COVID-19 (dated by TCRdb to between 2020 and 2021). The library was built by means of the immunoSEQ multiplex PCR assay. As stored in TCRdb, this immuneACCESS dataset retains in-frame rearrangements with V and J assigned. A fraction of the clones does not appear; measured against another copy, unresolved V genes explain less than half of the discrepancy, and the remainder lacks a known reason. The sample table records about 150,000 clones; under 85% of these occur just once. The biggest ten clones account for 8.6% of the sample. Input material: peripheral blood. Receptor source: a man aged 50-60 years with active or convalescent COVID-19.

The chain couples TRBV21-1 to TRBJ2-5; TRBD2, the table's D call, lacks a check against the DNA. TRBV21-1 is an annotated pseudogene. There are 17 residues in the CDR3. CDR3 region: CASSKGKLAGVSETQYF. The CDR3 DNA reads TGTGCCAGCAGCAAAGGGAAACTAGCGGGAGTCAGTGAGACCCAGTACTTC.

The chain joins TRBV6-5 to TRBJ2-3, with 7 bases identical to TRBD2. The ends lost 0 bases at V and 3 bases at J; junction bases unmatched: 3. The CDR3 totals 15 residues. Germline values: CDR1 MNHEY, CDR2 SVGAGI. The CDR3 nucleotides are TGTGCCAGCAGTTACTCGACTAGCCCTACAGATACGCAGTATTTT. Translation: CASSYSTSPTDTQYF.

The chain joins TRBV19 to TRBJ2-3; maybe TRBD1 (5 bases). Germline loops: CDR1 LNHDA, CDR2 SQIVND (reference sequence). CDR3 length: 15 amino acids. The V and J ends lost 5 bases and 5 bases respectively, with 17 bases between them. The CDR3 reads CASSPLSGFGDTQYF. CDR3 DNA: TGTGCCAGTAGTCCTCTTTCAGGGTTTGGAGATACGCAGTATTTT. The full variable domain, completed using reference TRBV19 and TRBJ2-3, is DGGITQSPKYLFRKEGQNVTLSCEQNLNHDAMYWYRQDPGQGLRLIYYSQIVNDFQKGDIAEGYSVSREKKESFPLTVTSAQKNPTAFYLCASSPLSGFGDTQYFGPGTRLTVL.

This sequence joins TRBV10-3 and TRBJ1-2; 7 nucleotides line up with TRBD1. The germline V gene encodes CDR1 ENHRY and CDR2 SYGVKD. The CDR3 has 14 residues. The V segment lost 5 bases and the J segment 3 bases; nucleotides outside the gene matches: 6. The CDR3 protein is CAISPTGFDYGYTF. In DNA, the CDR3 is TGTGCCATCAGTCCGACAGGGTTCGACTATGGCTACACCTTC.

This clone was detected once. The chain has TRBV5-1 and TRBJ2-7; weak D call: TRBD1 (5 bases). Between the trimmed V and J ends, which lost 5 bases and 2 bases, there was a span of 14 bases. CDR3 length equals 14 residues. In germline, CDR1 is SGHRS, CDR2 YFSETQ. As DNA, the CDR3 is TGCGCCAGCAGTTGGGTGCAGGGCGCCTACGAGCAGTACTTC. Translated, it gives CASSWVQGAYEQYF.

This clone is a singleton in its sample. This chain connects TRBV5-1 to TRBJ2-1; possible D gene TRBD2, 6 bases. Trimming removed 1 base from V and 0 bases from J, with 20 bases in between. The CDR3 contains 19 residues. Per germline, CDR1 SGHRS and CDR2 YFSETQ. In nucleotides, the CDR3 is TGCGCCAGCAGCTTGTTGGCTAGCGACCCCTTACTCTCCTACAATGAGCAGTTCTTC. It codes for CASSLLASDPLLSYNEQFF.

This clone has only a few counts. The V call is TRBV19, the J call TRBJ2-1; 10 bases match TRBD2. The V gene's germline CDR1 is LNHDA and CDR2 SQIVND (reference sequence). The CDR3 runs to 14 residues. V lost 3 bases to trimming and J lost 16 bases; unmatched junction nucleotides: 12. The CDR3 coding sequence is TGTGCCAGTAGTATGGTCGGGCTAGCGGGAGTAAAATTCTTC. As protein: CASSMVGLAGVKFF.

V usage is TRBV27 and J usage is TRBJ1-5; TRBD1 agrees at 7 bases. Germline lookup yields CDR1 MNHEY and CDR2 SMNVEV (reference sequence). The CDR3 consists of 15 residues. Germline trimming cut 6 bases from V and 4 bases from J; bases unmatched to any gene: 9. The CDR3 DNA reads TGTGCCAGCAGACTACAGGGGCTTGGAAATCAGCCCCAGCATTTT. Translation: CASRLQGLGNQPQHF.

There are a few counts of this clone. The V call is TRBV12-3 or TRBV12-4, the J call TRBJ2-3; perhaps TRBD2 as D (5 bases). This CDR3 is 13 amino acids long. V dropped 3 bases and J dropped 6 bases, with 10 bases sitting between them. The chain's CDR3 is CASSLTRGDTQYF. Here the CDR3 DNA reads TGTGCCAGCAGTTTGACCCGAGGGGATACGCAGTATTTT.

The chain recombines TRBV28 with TRBJ1-4; the D gene is possibly TRBD1 (6 bases). This CDR3 comprises 13 residues. Germline CDR1 reads MDHEN; CDR2 reads SYDVKM. Trimming took 6 bases from V and 9 from J, leaving 14 bases between them. The CDR3: CASRFTGLQKLFF. The CDR3 nucleotides read TGTGCCAGCAGGTTTACAGGGTTGCAAAAACTGTTTTTT.

CDR3 DNA: TGTGCCACCAGTGGACAGGGGAGCGGCAATCAGCCCCAGCATTTT. It specifies CATSGQGSGNQPQHF. V gene TRBV24-1 combines with J gene TRBJ1-5, with 8 bases that match TRBD1. Germline-derived CDR1 and CDR2 are KGHDR and SFDVKD. This CDR3 comprises 15 residues. V shed 5 bases and J 2 bases; nucleotides not matched to a gene: 4.

This chain connects TRBV5-1 to TRBJ1-1, with a weak D call TRBD1 (6 bases). The ends were cut back, 3 bases at V and 0 bases at J, with 18 bases in the middle. The CDR3 contains 17 residues. From germline, CDR1 is SGHRS and CDR2 YFSETQ. The CDR3 sequence is CASSWRSPGQMNTEAFF. The CDR3 nucleotides are TGCGCCAGCAGCTGGAGGAGCCCGGGACAAATGAACACTGAAGCTTTCTTT.

The V gene is TRBV19, the J gene TRBJ1-2, with 9 bases matching TRBD1. The trim removed 5 bases at V and 2 bases at J, leaving 9 bases unmatched. The CDR3 length is 16 residues. Germline V CDR1 and CDR2: LNHDA, SQIVND (reference sequence). The CDR3 here is CASSPRDRVSNYGYTF. The CDR3 nucleotides are TGTGCCAGTAGTCCGCGGGACAGGGTATCGAACTATGGCTACACCTTC.

This chain uses TRBV7-9 with TRBJ2-7; TRBD1 might be the D (5 bases). From germline, CDR1 is SEHNR and CDR2 FQNEAQ (reference sequence). The CDR3 loop spans 14 amino acids. Deletions cut 5 bases from V and 3 bases from J, with 14 bases between. The CDR3 reads CASSPRQWGYEQYF. The CDR3 DNA is TGTGCCAGCAGCCCCCGACAGTGGGGCTACGAGCAGTACTTC.

This chain links TRBV21-1 with TRBJ2-3; TRBD2 reflects the table's D call only, with no check against the DNA. TRBV21-1 is shown as a pseudogene. The CDR3 covers 17 residues. The CDR3 DNA is TGTGCCAGCAGCGTTCGACTAGAACGTCGGAGCACAGATACGCAGTATTTT. Translating gives CASSVRLERRSTDTQYF.

This clone appeared a single time. The chain uses TRBV19 and TRBJ1-5; a possible D gene is TRBD1 (5 bases). The V gene lost 6 bases and the J gene lost 4 bases, with 13 bases spanning the gap. This CDR3 spans 14 amino acids. CDR1 is LNHDA, CDR2 SQIVND, per germline (reference sequence). The CDR3 region is CASRARQKNQPQHF. CDR3 bases: TGTGCCAGTAGAGCAAGACAGAAGAATCAGCCCCAGCATTTT.

The CDR3 nucleotides read TGTGCCAGCAGTTTTTCGGGGGACTGGACCCAGTACTTC. Encoded protein: CASSFSGDWTQYF. The chain links TRBV12-3 or TRBV12-4 to TRBJ2-5; a weak D match, TRBD2 (6 bases). V shed 3 bases and J shed 7 bases, with 12 bases lying between them. The CDR3 totals 13 residues.

V gene TRBV2 combines with J gene TRBJ2-6, with a possible D match to TRBD1 (5 bases). The germline gives CDR1 SNHLY, CDR2 FYNNEI. This CDR3 comprises 15 residues. V lost 8 bases to trimming and J lost 2 bases, with 13 bases between them. The DNA for the CDR3 is TGTGCCAGCCGGGTAGGGGTAACTGGGGCCAACGTCCTGACTTTC. It is translated as CASRVGVTGANVLTF. Full variable domain (rest looked up from reference TRBV2 and TRBJ2-6): EPEVTQTPSHQVTQMGQEVILRCVPISNHLYFYWYRQILGQKVEFLVSFYNNEISEKSEIFDDQFSVERPDGSNFTLKIRSTKLEDSAMYFCASRVGVTGANVLTFGAGSRLTVL.

This sequence joins TRBV28 and TRBJ1-5; D is unresolved. The V gene lost 4 bases and the J gene lost 0 bases, with 13 bases spanning the gap. The CDR3 spans 16 residues. The germline CDR1 and CDR2 sequences are MDHEN and SYDVKM. CDR3: CASSWTRRLSNQPQHF. CDR3 nucleotide sequence: TGTGCCAGCAGTTGGACTCGACGGCTTAGCAATCAGCCCCAGCATTTT.

The chain has TRBV19 and TRBJ1-4; the D gene is possibly TRBD1 (5 bases). This CDR3 has 14 amino acids. The germline gives CDR1 LNHDA, CDR2 SQIVND (reference sequence). V was pared by 5 bases and J by 7 bases, with 14 bases between. The CDR3 loop is CASSERGLGEKLFF. For the CDR3, the DNA is TGTGCCAGTAGTGAAAGGGGACTCGGTGAAAAACTGTTTTTT.

This clone was counted between two and nine times. This chain links TRBV28 with TRBJ1-5; D is perhaps TRBD1 (5 bases). The germline V and J ends were trimmed by 4 bases and 4 bases, with 17 bases remaining between them. This CDR3 comprises 16 residues. Germline V gene sequence: CDR1 MDHEN, CDR2 SYDVKM. Here the CDR3 reads CASSSPRTGGNQPQHF. CDR3 DNA sequence: TGTGCCAGCAGTTCCCCACGGACTGGGGGGAATCAGCCCCAGCATTTT. The whole variable domain, filled in from reference TRBV28 and TRBJ1-5, reads DVKVTQSSRYLVKRTGEKVFLECVQDMDHENMFWYRQDPGLGLRLIYFSYDVKMKEKGDIPEGYSVSREKKERFSLILESASTNQTSMYLCASSSPRTGGNQPQHFGDGTRLSIL.

The V and J genes are TRBV6-5 and TRBJ1-1, with D unresolved. The CDR3 covers 12 residues. V gave up 6 bases and J gave up 6 bases, with 11 bases separating them. The germline V gene encodes CDR1 MNHEY and CDR2 SVGAGI. This chain's CDR3 is CASSNPRAEAFF. The DNA of the CDR3 is TGTGCCAGCAGCAACCCACGCGCTGAAGCTTTCTTT.

This clone was counted a single time. The rearrangement joins TRBV30 to TRBJ1-5, with 7 nucleotides matching TRBD1. The trim removed 5 bases at V and 8 bases at J, leaving 12 bases unmatched. This CDR3 contains 14 residues. Germline CDR1 is GTSNPN and CDR2 is SVGIG (reference sequence). Here the CDR3 reads CAWARDRSTKPQHF. CDR3 DNA sequence: TGTGCCTGGGCCCGGGACAGATCTACTAAGCCCCAGCATTTT. The full variable domain, with the rest looked up from reference TRBV30 and TRBJ1-5, is SQTIHQWPATLVQPVGSPLSLECTVEGTSNPNLYWYRQAAGRGLQLLFYSVGIGQISSEVPQNLSASRPQDRQFILSSKKLLLSDSGFYLCAWARDRSTKPQHFGDGTRLSIL.

This clone appeared a single time. The chain combines TRBV27 with TRBJ1-2; a weak D match, TRBD1 (5 bases). V was pared by 2 bases and J by 9 bases, with 13 bases between. This CDR3 spans 13 amino acids. Germline-derived CDR1 and CDR2 are MNHEY and SMNVEV (reference sequence). CDR3 sequence (DNA): TGTGCCAGCAGTTTACTGCCGGGGGAGAGCTACACCTTC. Amino acids: CASSLLPGESYTF.

This chain uses TRBV7-6 with TRBJ2-5; TRBD1 matches 8 bases. After removal of 2 bases from V and 3 bases from J, the junction contained 8 bases not matched to a gene. The CDR3 loop spans 16 amino acids. The V gene's germline CDR1 is SGHVS and CDR2 FNYEAQ. The CDR3 loop reads CASSLLKAGGEETQYF. Here the CDR3 DNA reads TGTGCCAGCAGCTTATTAAAGGCAGGGGGCGAAGAGACCCAGTACTTC.

This rearrangement joins TRBV7-8 to TRBJ2-5; D might be TRBD1 (6 bases). Trimming removed 7 bases at V and 7 bases at J, with 16 bases between. Germline assignment: CDR1 SGHVS and CDR2 FQNEAQ. This CDR3 comprises 13 residues. The CDR3 nucleotides read TGTGCCAGCATCTGGGGGAAACAGGGGACCCAGTACTTC. Encoded protein: CASIWGKQGTQYF.

This chain links TRBV24-1 with TRBJ1-5, with TRBD1 matching 7 bases. J gave up 2 bases and V 6 bases, and 3 bases lay outside the gene matches. From germline, CDR1 is KGHDR and CDR2 SFDVKD. The CDR3 is 14 amino acids. The CDR3 spells CATSSTGGNQPQHF. In DNA form, the CDR3 reads TGTGCCACCAGTTCCACAGGGGGCAATCAGCCCCAGCATTTT.

As to this clone: Other DNA sequences in this sample translate to the same CDR3. V is TRBV5-1 and J is TRBJ2-3; 7 bases are shared with TRBD1. V trimming: 2 bases; J trimming: 0 bases; junction bases outside the gene matches: 3. Germline CDR1 SGHRS, CDR2 YFSETQ. The CDR3 has 15 residues. The CDR3 is CASSFRQGSTDTQYF. CDR3 nucleotide sequence: TGCGCCAGCAGCTTTCGACAGGGAAGCACAGATACGCAGTATTTT.

The chain uses TRBV28 and TRBJ2-7; 7 bases are shared with TRBD2. This CDR3 has 16 amino acids. Germline V lookup: CDR1 MDHEN, CDR2 SYDVKM. Unmatched junction bases numbered 7, after V lost 1 base and J lost 1 base. The CDR3: CASSLLGGSASYEQYF. The CDR3 bases are TGTGCCAGCAGTTTATTGGGCGGGAGTGCGTCCTACGAGCAGTACTTC.

The chain links TRBV7-3 to TRBJ2-3; unclear D gene. The CDR3 has 13 residues. Germline V gene data show CDR1 as SGHTA and CDR2 as FQGTGA. The V end was cut by 5 bases, the J end by 2 bases, with 8 bases between. CDR3 region: CASSRSLTDTQYF. The CDR3 DNA follows: TGTGCCAGCAGCAGGAGCCTCACAGATACGCAGTATTTT.

Here the CDR3 reads CASSLSAVWGHSNEKLFF. Here the CDR3 DNA reads TGTGCCAGCAGTTTATCGGCGGTTTGGGGACACTCAAATGAAAAACTGTTTTTT. The V and J genes are TRBV27 and TRBJ1-4; D may be TRBD1 (6 bases). V shed 0 bases and J shed 5 bases, with 19 bases lying between them. Germline CDR1 and CDR2: MNHEY and SMNVEV (reference sequence). The CDR3 runs to 18 residues.

This clone is a singleton in its sample. The chain employs TRBV18 and TRBJ1-2; unclear D gene. V lost 0 bases to trimming and J lost 2 bases, with 10 bases between them. CDR3 length: 15 residues. The germline V gene encodes CDR1 KGHSH and CDR2 LQKENI. CDR3 coding DNA: TGTGCCAGCTCACCACCAGGGCGGGTAAACTATGGCTACACCTTC. The encoded protein is CASSPPGRVNYGYTF.